The 30 T cell receptor beta chains listed next were all sequenced from one sample in a study of technical replicates of blood from a few donors. Assay: immunoSEQ multiplex PCR; the TCRdb copy retains only in-frame clones and omits some. In the table there are tens of thousands of clones, 92% of which are singletons. Specimen: T cells isolated from PBMCs. These receptor sequences come from a human donor in good health.

The chain couples TRBV5-1 to TRBJ2-3, with TRBD2 identical over 8 bases. The germline CDR1 and CDR2 sequences are SGHRS and YFSETQ. V shed 7 bases and J 3 bases; nucleotides not matched to a gene: 7. The CDR3 sequence is 14 residues long. The CDR3 DNA sequence: TGCGCCAGCCACAGCGGGAGCGTGACAGATACGCAGTATTTT. It encodes CASHSGSVTDTQYF.

The chain has TRBV27 and TRBJ2-7, with D possibly TRBD1 on 6 matching bases. Per germline, CDR1 MNHEY and CDR2 SMNVEV (reference sequence). This CDR3 region has 13 residues. V dropped 3 bases and J dropped 2 bases, with 8 bases sitting between them. The CDR3 region has the DNA TGTGCCAGCAGTTTCGGGACACCCTACGAGCAGTACTTC. It translates to CASSFGTPYEQYF.

V is TRBV14 and J is TRBJ2-1; TRBD1 is a possible D gene (6 bases). The CDR3 runs to 15 residues. In germline, CDR1 is SGHDN, CDR2 FVKESK. The germline V and J ends were trimmed by 1 base and 7 bases, with 14 bases remaining between them. This CDR3 is CASSQGRGILNEQFF. In DNA form, the CDR3 reads TGTGCCAGCAGCCAAGGCAGGGGAATTCTGAATGAGCAGTTCTTC.

This clone was counted once. V is TRBV2 and J is TRBJ2-2, with TRBD2 identical over 8 bases. J lost 1 base, V lost 10 bases, and 5 bases had no gene match. In germline, CDR1 is SNHLY, CDR2 FYNNEI. The length of the CDR3 is 14 residues. The CDR3 is CAIGGEENTGELFF. CDR3 sequence (DNA): TGTGCCATCGGGGGGGAGGAGAACACCGGGGAGCTGTTTTTT. Complete variable domain (other parts from reference TRBV2 and TRBJ2-2): EPEVTQTPSHQVTQMGQEVILRCVPISNHLYFYWYRQILGQKVEFLVSFYNNEISEKSEIFDDQFSVERPDGSNFTLKIRSTKLEDSAMYFCAIGGEENTGELFFGEGSRLTVL.

The chain uses TRBV7-6 and TRBJ2-7; maybe TRBD1 (5 bases). Deletions cut 1 base from V and 1 base from J, with 8 bases between. The germline V gene has CDR1 SGHVS and CDR2 FNYEAQ. The CDR3 is 14 amino acids. CDR3 bases: TGTGCCAGCAGCTTAGGAGACAGATCCTACGAGCAGTACTTC. Amino acid sequence: CASSLGDRSYEQYF.

The J gene is TRBJ2-4, the V gene TRBV28, with a weak D call TRBD2 (6 bases). The CDR3 spans 16 residues. V shed 6 bases and J shed 3 bases, with 18 bases lying between them. Per the germline V gene, CDR1 is MDHEN and CDR2 is SYDVKM. The CDR3 spells CASSPGERGSKNIQYF. The CDR3 region has the DNA TGTGCCAGCAGCCCGGGGGAACGAGGTAGCAAAAACATTCAGTACTTC.

This clone was observed once. This chain connects TRBV7-2 to TRBJ2-7; TRBD1 agrees at 7 bases. There are 13 residues in the CDR3. Germline V gives CDR1 SGHTA, CDR2 FQGNSA. Losses at the gene ends were 4 bases for V and 4 bases for J; bases not matched to a gene: 4. As DNA, the CDR3 is TGTGCCAGCAGCTCCACACAGGGGTACGAGCAGTACTTC. This codes for CASSSTQGYEQYF. The full variable domain, rest sourced from reference TRBV7-2 and TRBJ2-7, is GAGVSQSPSNKVTEKGKDVELRCDPISGHTALYWYRQSLGQGLEFLIYFQGNSAPDKSGLPSDRFSAERTGGSVSTLTIQRTQQEDSAVYLCASSSTQGYEQYFGPGTRLTVT.

The chain carries TRBV14 and TRBJ1-1; 8 positions match TRBD1. The CDR3 loop spans 13 amino acids. The germline V gene has CDR1 SGHDN and CDR2 FVKESK. V shed 1 base, J shed 7 bases, and the junction held 2 bases outside the gene matches. The CDR3 loop reads CASSQAGGLEAFF. CDR3 coding DNA: TGTGCCAGCAGCCAAGCAGGGGGCCTTGAAGCTTTCTTT. The full variable domain, its missing parts supplied by reference TRBV14 and TRBJ1-1, is EAGVTQFPSHSVIEKGQTVTLRCDPISGHDNLYWYRRVMGKEIKFLLHFVKESKQDESGMPNNRFLAERTGGTYSTLKVQPAELEDSGVYFCASSQAGGLEAFFGQGTRLTVV.

This clone turned up a few times. The chain recombines TRBV19 with TRBJ2-3, with 10 nucleotides matching TRBD1. The CDR3 runs to 15 residues. The germline CDR1 and CDR2 sequences are LNHDA and SQIVND (reference sequence). V shed 4 bases, J shed 2 bases, and the junction held 3 bases outside the gene matches. CDR3 region: CASSRGQGYTDTQYF. Here the CDR3 DNA reads TGTGCCAGTAGTAGGGGACAGGGGTACACAGATACGCAGTATTTT.

The chain combines TRBV11-3 with TRBJ2-7, with D possibly being TRBD2 (6 bases). V lost 8 bases and J lost 2, with 10 bases in between. This CDR3 region has 12 residues. Germline CDR1 and CDR2: SGHNT and YENEEA. CDR3 nucleotides: TGTGCCAGCCGGGACTTCCCCTACGAGCAGTACTTC. The encoded protein is CASRDFPYEQYF.

The chain carries TRBV4-1 and TRBJ1-1; D call uncertain. This CDR3 region has 13 residues. V lost 1 base, J lost 1 base, and 4 bases lay in between. Per the germline V gene, CDR1 is MGHRA and CDR2 is YSYEKL. Written as DNA, the CDR3 is TGCGCCAGCAGCCAAGTTAGGAACACTGAAGCTTTCTTT. As protein: CASSQVRNTEAFF.

The gene calls are TRBV6-5 and TRBJ2-3; maybe TRBD1 (6 bases). The length of the CDR3 is 16 residues. The germline CDR1 and CDR2 sequences are MNHEY and SVGAGI. The V gene lost 4 bases and the J gene lost 3 bases, with 17 bases spanning the gap. The CDR3 here is CASSSTSQQGTDTQYF. The CDR3 region has the DNA TGTGCCAGCAGTTCTACCTCCCAACAGGGAACAGATACGCAGTATTTT.

This clone was found once. V usage is TRBV5-6 and J usage is TRBJ1-2; TRBD1 matches 7 bases. There are 14 residues in the CDR3. V lost 0 bases to trimming and J lost 1 base; unmatched junction nucleotides: 0. CDR1 and CDR2 (germline): SGHDT, YYEEEE. For the CDR3, the DNA is TGTGCCAGCAGCTTGGGACAGGGTAACTATGGCTACACCTTC. Its protein is CASSLGQGNYGYTF.

This clone was counted a single time. The chain uses TRBV4-1 and TRBJ1-3, with a possible D match to TRBD1 (5 bases). Trimming left V 1 base short and J 0 bases short, with 10 bases between. This CDR3 region has 16 residues. CDR1 and CDR2 from the germline V gene are MGHRA and YSYEKL. The CDR3 DNA follows: TGCGCCAGCAGCCAAGTAAACAGGATCTCTGGAAACACCATATATTTT. It translates to CASSQVNRISGNTIYF.

The chain uses TRBV28 and TRBJ1-1; 7 nucleotides match TRBD1. Germline V gene sequence: CDR1 MDHEN, CDR2 SYDVKM. The CDR3 extends over 13 amino acids. The V and J ends lost 8 bases and 3 bases, in that order; junction bases with no gene match: 6. This CDR3 is CASRQGGDTEAFF. The CDR3 DNA sequence: TGTGCCAGCCGACAGGGAGGAGACACTGAAGCTTTCTTT.

The chain has TRBV4-1 and TRBJ1-1; a weak D match, TRBD1 (6 bases). CDR3 length: 21 amino acids. CDR1 is MGHRA and CDR2 is YSYEKL in the germline V gene. Trimming stripped 0 bases from V and 2 bases from J, with 28 bases between. The CDR3 loop is CASSQDGGWSSGTGKNTEAFF. CDR3 coding DNA: TGCGCCAGCAGCCAAGATGGGGGCTGGTCGTCAGGGACCGGTAAAAACACTGAAGCTTTCTTT.

V gene TRBV14 combines with J gene TRBJ2-7, with D perhaps TRBD2 (6 bases). From germline, CDR1 is SGHDN and CDR2 FVKESK. With 4 bases removed from V and 2 bases from J, the gap between germline ends came to 18 bases. The CDR3 contains 16 residues. In DNA form, the CDR3 reads TGTGCCAGCAGCCTTCACGGGGGTCAAGTGGCCTACGAGCAGTACTTC. It encodes CASSLHGGQVAYEQYF.

This clone occurred once. The V call is TRBV7-3, the J call TRBJ2-7; TRBD1 matches at 8 bases. CDR1 is SGHTA, CDR2 FQGTGA, per germline. This CDR3 region has 16 residues. J lost 5 bases, V lost 2 bases, and 11 bases had no gene match. CDR3 sequence (DNA): TGTGCCAGCAGCTTAGGTGGGACAGGCAGGGGTAACGAGCAGTACTTC. The encoded protein is CASSLGGTGRGNEQYF. Filled out from reference TRBV7-3 and TRBJ2-7, the complete variable domain reads GAGVSQTPSNKVTEKGKYVELRCDPISGHTALYWYRQSLGQGPEFLIYFQGTGAADDSGLPNDRFFAVRPEGSVSTLKIQRTERGDSAVYLCASSLGGTGRGNEQYFGPGTRLTVT.

The V and J genes are TRBV10-1 and TRBJ2-1; D is unclear. The V and J ends lost 3 bases and 4 bases respectively, with 16 bases between them. Germline values: CDR1 WNHNN, CDR2 SYGVQD (reference sequence). The CDR3 is 16 residues long. The CDR3 bases are TGCGCCAGCAGTGAACTAATGGCGCTAAATTACAATGAGCAGTTCTTC. This encodes CASSELMALNYNEQFF.

This chain uses TRBV29-1 with TRBJ2-7; 7 positions agree with TRBD1. The CDR3 consists of 16 residues. Germline V gene data show CDR1 as SQVTM and CDR2 as ANQGSEA. Unmatched junction bases numbered 11, after V lost 2 bases and J lost 1 base. The CDR3 reads CSVERGVRGQSYEQYF. Here the CDR3 DNA reads TGCAGCGTTGAACGGGGTGTAAGGGGGCAGTCCTACGAGCAGTACTTC.

This rearrangement joins TRBV5-8 to TRBJ1-1; 9 bases map to TRBD1. The germline V gene encodes CDR1 SGHTS and CDR2 YDEGEE. This CDR3 is 14 amino acids long. Trimming removed 1 base from V and 7 bases from J; junction bases left unmatched: 5. CDR3 in amino acids: CASSLWDRVVEAFF. In nucleotides, the CDR3 is TGTGCCAGCAGCTTGTGGGACAGGGTCGTTGAAGCTTTCTTT. Supplemented by reference TRBV5-8 and TRBJ1-1, the full variable domain reads EAGVTQSPTHLIKTRGQQATLRCSPISGHTSVYWYQQALGLGLQFLLWYDEGEERNRGNFPPRFSGRQFPNYSSELNVNALELEDSALYLCASSLWDRVVEAFFGQGTRLTVV.

The rearrangement links TRBV4-3 to TRBJ2-5; TRBD2 matches 7 bases. The CDR3 spans 18 residues. V was pared by 0 bases and J by 2 bases, with 12 bases of the junction left unmatched. The V gene's germline CDR1 is LGHNA and CDR2 YSLEER. For the CDR3, the DNA is TGCGCCAGCAGCCAAGATCGGGGGTCTAGCGGTACTCAAGAGACCCAGTACTTC. It encodes CASSQDRGSSGTQETQYF.

This rearrangement joins TRBV5-4 to TRBJ2-1; D not certain. Germline CDR1 reads SGHNT; CDR2 reads YYREEE (reference sequence). The V gene lost 2 bases and the J gene lost 9 bases, with 9 bases spanning the gap. This CDR3 is 12 amino acids long. The CDR3 region is CASSFPTLEQFF. In nucleotides, the CDR3 is TGTGCCAGCAGCTTCCCTACCCTTGAGCAGTTCTTC.

J is TRBJ1-5 and V is TRBV6-6; TRBD1 aligns across 8 bases. V gave up 5 bases and J gave up 7 bases; unmatched junction bases: 7. Germline CDR1 is MNHNY and CDR2 is SVGAGI (reference sequence). CDR3 size: 14 residues. In DNA, the CDR3 is TGTGCCAGCAGTAGACAGGGGATGGGGCAGCCCCAGCATTTT. This gives the protein CASSRQGMGQPQHF.

This rearrangement joins TRBV19 to TRBJ1-2, with D possibly matching TRBD1 (6 bases). This CDR3 spans 16 amino acids. Germline CDR1 reads LNHDA; CDR2 reads SQIVND (reference sequence). V lost 9 bases, J lost 3 bases, and 23 bases lay in between. In DNA, the CDR3 is TGTGCCAGCTTCCGAGGAACAGGGTTCAGGGACTATGGCTACACCTTC. Amino acids: CASFRGTGFRDYGYTF.

The rearrangement joins TRBV7-9 to TRBJ2-3, with a possible D match to TRBD1 (6 bases). Germline loops: CDR1 SEHNR, CDR2 FQNEAQ (reference sequence). The V end was cut by 5 bases, the J end by 2 bases, with 11 bases between. CDR3 size: 14 residues. This chain's CDR3 is CASSRRTATDTQYF. The CDR3 bases are TGTGCCAGCAGCAGGAGGACAGCCACAGATACGCAGTATTTT. The entire variable domain, with the rest obtained from reference TRBV7-9 and TRBJ2-3, is as follows: DTGVSQNPRHKITKRGQNVTFRCDPISEHNRLYWYRQTLGQGPEFLTYFQNEAQLEKSRLLSDRFSAERPKGSFSTLEIQRTEQGDSAMYLCASSRRTATDTQYFGPGTRLTVL.

The chain has TRBV28 and TRBJ2-7, with 10 nucleotides matching TRBD2. CDR3 length: 15 residues. CDR1 and CDR2 from the germline V gene are MDHEN and SYDVKM. J gave up 3 bases and V 4 bases, and 6 bases lay outside the gene matches. DNA for the CDR3: TGTGCCAGCAGTTACCTAGCGGGAGAAGGCTACGAGCAGTACTTC. Amino acid sequence: CASSYLAGEGYEQYF.

The gene calls are TRBV7-3 and TRBJ2-2, with a possible D match to TRBD1 (6 bases). This CDR3 is 15 amino acids long. Between the trimmed V and J ends, which lost 7 bases and 4 bases, there was a span of 16 bases. Germline CDR1 and CDR2: SGHTA and FQGTGA. CDR3 amino acids: CASKSDRFTTGELFF. The CDR3 bases are TGTGCCAGCAAGTCGGACAGATTTACCACCGGGGAGCTGTTTTTT.

This clone was seen once. The chain links TRBV4-1 to TRBJ2-2, with TRBD2 identical over 9 bases. The germline V gene encodes CDR1 MGHRA and CDR2 YSYEKL. The CDR3 length is 17 residues. V gave up 6 bases and J gave up 6 bases; unmatched junction bases: 14. CDR3 loop: CASRGPREGGWAGELFF. The CDR3 bases are TGCGCCAGCAGGGGCCCGCGGGAGGGGGGTTGGGCCGGGGAGCTGTTTTTT.

The rearrangement joins TRBV5-6 to TRBJ2-7; 12 bases are shared with TRBD2. The CDR3 loop spans 15 amino acids. Germline-derived CDR1 and CDR2 are SGHDT and YYEEEE. V dropped 4 bases and J dropped 4; count of bases not matched to a gene: 6. CDR3 in amino acids: CASSALAGGPYEQYF. The CDR3 DNA sequence: TGTGCCAGCAGCGCACTAGCGGGAGGTCCTTACGAGCAGTACTTC.